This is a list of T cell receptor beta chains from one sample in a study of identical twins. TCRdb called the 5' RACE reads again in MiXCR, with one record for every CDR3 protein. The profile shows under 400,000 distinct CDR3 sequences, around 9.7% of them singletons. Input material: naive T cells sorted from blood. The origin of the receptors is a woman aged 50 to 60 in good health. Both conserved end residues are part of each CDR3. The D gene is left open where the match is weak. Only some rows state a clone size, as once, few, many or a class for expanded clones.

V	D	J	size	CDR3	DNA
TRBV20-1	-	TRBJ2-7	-	CSASRTDEQYF	TGCAGTGCTAGTCGGACCGACGAGCAGTACTTC
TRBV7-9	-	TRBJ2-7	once	CASSTSSGGSFEQYF	TGTGCCAGCAGCACCTCCTCCGGGGGCTCCTTCGAGCAGTACTTC
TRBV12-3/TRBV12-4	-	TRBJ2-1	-	CASSPLPMGSGGNEQFF	TGTGCCAGCAGTCCGTTACCCATGGGCTCCGGGGGCAATGAGCAGTTCTTC
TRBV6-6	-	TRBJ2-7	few	CASTNRPAALYEQYF	TGTGCCAGCACCAACCGTCCGGCGGCCCTATACGAGCAGTACTTC
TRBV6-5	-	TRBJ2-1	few	CASTGLLSANEQFF	TGTGCCAGCACCGGACTCTTATCGGCCAATGAGCAGTTCTTC
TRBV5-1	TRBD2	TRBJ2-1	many	CASSRGLAGYEQFF	TGCGCCAGCAGCAGGGGACTAGCGGGATATGAGCAGTTCTTC
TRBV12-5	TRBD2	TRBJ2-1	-	CASRTSGIDEQFF	TGTGCTAGTCGGACTAGCGGGATCGATGAGCAGTTCTTC
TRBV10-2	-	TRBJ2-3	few	CASRRNWDTQYF	TGCGCCAGCAGGAGAAACTGGGATACGCAGTATTTT
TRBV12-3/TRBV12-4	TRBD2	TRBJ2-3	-	CASSLGTSGTMQYF	TGTGCCAGCAGTTTGGGGACTAGCGGGACTATGCAGTATTTT
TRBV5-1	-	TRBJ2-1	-	CASSFSEFYNEQFF	TGCGCCAGCAGCTTTTCGGAGTTCTACAATGAGCAGTTCTTC
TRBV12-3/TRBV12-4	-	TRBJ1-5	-	CASAHRASNQPQHF	TGTGCCTCCGCGCACAGGGCTAGCAATCAGCCCCAGCATTTT
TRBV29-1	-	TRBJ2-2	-	CSVDIDRSTGELFF	TGCAGCGTTGACATCGACAGGTCGACCGGGGAGCTGTTTTTT
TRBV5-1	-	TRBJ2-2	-	CASSPGQGLGELFF	TGCGCCAGCAGTCCCGGGCAGGGGCTAGGGGAGCTGTTTTTT